Below are 30 T cell receptor beta chains sequenced from a single sample in a study of shared clonotypes between healthy human individuals. Here immunoSEQ multiplex PCR was the method, and the copy in TCRdb shows in-frame clones only, minus some. The profile shows 2 million to 2.5 million clones, around 93% of them singletons. Sample: naive CD4+ T cells from PBMCs. Subset described: CD45RA+ positively selected. All receptors come from a man in his late teens or twenties in good health. Some clones in this sample may be carry-over from other donors' samples.

This rearrangement joins TRBV6-6 to TRBJ2-5, with a possible D match to TRBD2 (6 bases). The V and J ends lost 2 bases and 2 bases respectively, with 12 bases between them. The CDR3 runs 15 residues. The germline gives CDR1 MNHNY, CDR2 SVGAGI (reference sequence). The CDR3 nucleotides are TGTGCCAGCAGTTACGGAGGAGGGTCTCAAGAGACCCAGTACTTC. Translating it yields CASSYGGGSQETQYF.

The chain carries TRBV9 and TRBJ1-1, with D hard to call. With 0 bases removed from V and 4 bases from J, the gap between germline ends came to 13 bases. CDR1 and CDR2 (germline): SGDLS, YYNGEE. The CDR3 extends over 15 amino acids. The CDR3, as DNA: TGTGCCAGCAGCGTAGAAGCGGCCGGCGGCACTGAAGCTTTCTTT. It translates to CASSVEAAGGTEAFF.

This chain connects TRBV5-1 to TRBJ1-4; TRBD1 matches at 10 bases. Germline CDR1 and CDR2: SGHRS and YFSETQ. Trimming took 1 base from V and 8 from J; bases not matched to a gene: 5. This CDR3 spans 15 amino acids. This CDR3 is CASSLLGTGVEKLFF. The CDR3 bases are TGCGCCAGCAGCTTGCTCGGGACAGGGGTAGAAAAACTGTTTTTT.

The CDR3 region has the DNA TGTGCCACTCTAGCGGGACCCTCCTACGAGCAGTACTTC. Translating gives CATLAGPSYEQYF. The rearrangement uses TRBV19 and TRBJ2-7, with 9 bases that match TRBD2. CDR1 is LNHDA and CDR2 is SQIVND in the germline V gene (reference sequence). V dropped 10 bases and J dropped 0; count of bases not matched to a gene: 4. CDR3 length: 13 amino acids.

The chain joins TRBV19 to TRBJ2-1; no clear D. Trimming took 4 bases from V and 6 from J, leaving 16 bases between them. Germline CDR1 reads LNHDA; CDR2 reads SQIVND (reference sequence). CDR3 length equals 15 residues. CDR3 sequence: CASSSWQSTVNEQFF. The CDR3 bases are TGTGCCAGTAGTAGCTGGCAGAGTACGGTCAATGAGCAGTTCTTC. Complete variable domain (other parts from reference TRBV19 and TRBJ2-1): DGGITQSPKYLFRKEGQNVTLSCEQNLNHDAMYWYRQDPGQGLRLIYYSQIVNDFQKGDIAEGYSVSREKKESFPLTVTSAQKNPTAFYLCASSSWQSTVNEQFFGPGTRLTVL.

V usage is TRBV29-1 and J usage is TRBJ2-2, with 16 positions matching TRBD2. Per germline, CDR1 SQVTM and CDR2 ANQGSEA. V dropped 6 bases and J dropped 2; count of bases not matched to a gene: 6. The CDR3 has 17 residues. CDR3: CSVAGTSGRVNTGELFF. CDR3 nucleotide sequence: TGCAGCGTAGCCGGGACTAGCGGGAGGGTTAACACCGGGGAGCTGTTTTTT.

The J gene is TRBJ2-7, the V gene TRBV28, with 9 positions matching TRBD1. The germline V gene encodes CDR1 MDHEN and CDR2 SYDVKM. The CDR3 has 15 amino acids. V shed 6 bases, J shed 6 bases, and the junction held 12 bases outside the gene matches. CDR3: CASSPTDRGRSEQYF. DNA of the CDR3: TGTGCCAGCAGCCCGACCGACAGGGGGAGGTCCGAGCAGTACTTC.

The rearrangement uses TRBV11-2 and TRBJ2-2, with no clear D. Deletions cut 1 base from V and 4 bases from J, with 7 bases between. The CDR3 sequence is 14 residues long. CDR1 and CDR2 (germline): SGHAT, FQNNGV. DNA of the CDR3: TGTGCCAGCAGCTTAGGGTTGGGCACCGGGGAGCTGTTTTTT. This translates into CASSLGLGTGELFF. The complete variable domain, with remaining parts taken from reference TRBV11-2 and TRBJ2-2, reads EAGVAQSPRYKIIEKRQSVAFWCNPISGHATLYWYQQILGQGPKLLIQFQNNGVVDDSQLPKDRFSAERLKGVDSTLKIQPAKLEDSAVYLCASSLGLGTGELFFGEGSRLTVL.

This clone came up once. This sequence joins TRBV2 and TRBJ1-2; 9 bases fit TRBD1. Germline CDR1 is SNHLY and CDR2 is FYNNEI. CDR3 length: 12 amino acids. With 8 bases clipped from V and 8 bases from J, the junction kept 6 bases outside the gene matches. This chain's CDR3 is CASGDRVRGYTF. In DNA form, the CDR3 reads TGTGCCAGCGGGGACAGGGTTCGCGGCTACACCTTC.

V and J are TRBV6-5 and TRBJ2-1, with D maybe TRBD2 (5 bases). V was cut by 7 bases and J by 0 bases, with 10 bases left in between. CDR1 and CDR2 from the germline V gene are MNHEY and SVGAGI. This CDR3 spans 14 amino acids. The CDR3 region has the DNA TGTGCCAGCACGCGGGCGCACTCCTACAATGAGCAGTTCTTC. Its protein product is CASTRAHSYNEQFF.

The rearrangement uses TRBV7-2 and TRBJ1-2; TRBD1 matches 8 bases. J lost 8 bases, V lost 3 bases, and 2 bases had no gene match. This CDR3 comprises 12 residues. Germline V CDR1 and CDR2: SGHTA, FQGNSA. The CDR3 here is CASSFGTGGYTF. As DNA, the CDR3 is TGTGCCAGCAGCTTCGGGACAGGCGGCTACACCTTC.

The chain carries TRBV15 and TRBJ1-1; 7 nucleotides line up with TRBD1. Germline V gives CDR1 LNHNV, CDR2 YYDKDF (reference sequence). The V segment lost 2 bases and the J segment 4 bases; nucleotides outside the gene matches: 7. CDR3 length: 15 amino acids. CDR3 residues: CATSRPLNRGTEAFF. CDR3 nucleotide sequence: TGTGCCACCAGCAGACCCCTAAACAGGGGCACTGAAGCTTTCTTT.

The V and J genes are TRBV29-1 and TRBJ2-7; the D gene could be TRBD1 or TRBD2 (5 bases each). The V gene lost 6 bases and the J gene lost 5 bases, with 11 bases spanning the gap. The germline V gene encodes CDR1 SQVTM and CDR2 ANQGSEA. CDR3 length: 11 amino acids. CDR3 sequence reads: CSVEGTDEQYF. The CDR3, as DNA: TGCAGCGTCGAGGGGACGGACGAGCAGTACTTC.

J is TRBJ2-1 and V is TRBV9; 9 bases agree with TRBD2. J lost 6 bases, V lost 3 bases, and 13 bases had no gene match. Germline lookup yields CDR1 SGDLS and CDR2 YYNGEE. The CDR3 loop spans 17 amino acids. The CDR3 sequence is CASSARGGREGRNEQFF. DNA of the CDR3: TGTGCCAGCAGCGCCCGAGGGGGGCGGGAGGGCCGCAATGAGCAGTTCTTC.

This chain connects TRBV7-9 to TRBJ1-2; no clear D. In germline, CDR1 is SEHNR, CDR2 FQNEAQ (reference sequence). The CDR3 has 13 amino acids. Deletions cut 2 bases from V and 5 bases from J, with 9 bases between. CDR3 DNA sequence: TGTGCCAGCAGCTTATCACCCAGTTATGGCTACACCTTC. Translation gives CASSLSPSYGYTF.

V and J are TRBV28 and TRBJ1-5; 9 bases map to TRBD1. Germline-derived CDR1 and CDR2 are MDHEN and SYDVKM. The CDR3 totals 17 residues. V lost 10 bases and J lost 4; bases outside the gene matches: 17. CDR3 nucleotide sequence: TGTGCCACCGACCCGGGACAGGGCTATTTTGGTAATCAGCCCCAGCATTTT. Its protein is CATDPGQGYFGNQPQHF.

The chain links TRBV28 to TRBJ2-1; 7 bases are shared with TRBD2. Germline V gene data show CDR1 as MDHEN and CDR2 as SYDVKM. V lost 3 bases and J lost 10; bases outside the gene matches: 15. CDR3 length equals 16 residues. DNA of the CDR3: TGTGCCAGCAGTTTTTCCCCCGACAACGCAGCGGGGGAGCAGTTCTTC. Translated, it gives CASSFSPDNAAGEQFF.

The chain combines TRBV5-5 with TRBJ2-7; D is perhaps TRBD2 (6 bases). The CDR3 extends over 14 amino acids. V lost 3 bases and J lost 3, with 13 bases in between. Germline values: CDR1 SGHKS, CDR2 YYEKEE (reference sequence). DNA for the CDR3: TGTGCCAGCAGCTGGTCCGGGACTCACTACGAGCAGTACTTC. This codes for CASSWSGTHYEQYF.

The chain employs TRBV13 and TRBJ2-5; 8 nucleotides agree with TRBD1. Per germline, CDR1 PRHDT and CDR2 FYEKMQ (reference sequence). This CDR3 is built from 15 residues. Trimming took 4 bases from V and 5 from J; bases not matched to a gene: 9. DNA of the CDR3: TGTGCCAGCAGCTCGATTGGGACAGGCGATGAGACCCAGTACTTC. As protein: CASSSIGTGDETQYF.

The chain recombines TRBV28 with TRBJ2-3, with 8 bases identical to TRBD1. CDR1 is MDHEN, CDR2 SYDVKM, per germline. The junction had 9 bases not matched to a gene; V was cut back by 3 bases and J by 1 base. This CDR3 spans 17 amino acids. In DNA form, the CDR3 reads TGTGCCAGCAGTTTCGAGGGCGTGACAGGGGGCACAGATACGCAGTATTTT. It codes for CASSFEGVTGGTDTQYF.

The chain carries TRBV5-1 and TRBJ2-5; TRBD2 agrees at 9 bases. With V trimmed by 1 base and J by 6 bases, 4 bases remained unmatched. The V gene's germline CDR1 is SGHRS and CDR2 YFSETQ. The CDR3 loop spans 14 amino acids. The CDR3 region is CASSLSAGGQTQYF. The CDR3 DNA reads TGCGCCAGCAGCTTGTCGGCGGGAGGGCAGACCCAGTACTTC. Filled out from reference TRBV5-1 and TRBJ2-5, the complete variable domain reads KAGVTQTPRYLIKTRGQQVTLSCSPISGHRSVSWYQQTPGQGLQFLFEYFSETQRNKGNFPGRFSGRQFSNSRSEMNVSTLELGDSALYLCASSLSAGGQTQYFGPGTRLLVL.

The J gene is TRBJ2-7, the V gene TRBV7-2; 9 bases are shared with TRBD2. CDR1 is SGHTA and CDR2 is FQGNSA in the germline V gene. This CDR3 spans 15 amino acids. V trimming: 4 bases; J trimming: 6 bases; junction bases outside the gene matches: 10. As DNA, the CDR3 is TGTGCCAGCAGCTCTACACTAGCGGGCCGATCCGAGCAGTACTTC. Encoded protein: CASSSTLAGRSEQYF. The complete variable domain, with remaining parts taken from reference TRBV7-2 and TRBJ2-7, reads GAGVSQSPSNKVTEKGKDVELRCDPISGHTALYWYRQSLGQGLEFLIYFQGNSAPDKSGLPSDRFSAERTGGSVSTLTIQRTQQEDSAVYLCASSSTLAGRSEQYFGPGTRLTVT.

This chain joins TRBV18 and TRBJ1-2, with D tentatively TRBD1 (5 bases). The CDR3 runs to 16 residues. The V end lost 6 bases, the J end lost 7 bases, and 24 bases lay between the germline ends. Per germline, CDR1 KGHSH and CDR2 LQKENI. CDR3 coding DNA: TGTGCCAGCTCTACCGGGACTGCGAGAACCGTATTTGGCTACACCTTC. Translating gives CASSTGTARTVFGYTF.

The CDR3 loop is CASSYPLTNYGYTF. CDR3 DNA sequence: TGTGCCAGCAGTTATCCGCTAACTAACTATGGCTACACCTTC. The V gene is TRBV28, the J gene TRBJ1-2, with D hard to call. Trimming removed 4 bases at V and 0 bases at J, with 9 bases between. CDR1 is MDHEN and CDR2 is SYDVKM in the germline V gene. The CDR3 has 14 amino acids.

The chain is built from TRBV28 and TRBJ2-1; maybe TRBD1 (5 bases). CDR1 is MDHEN, CDR2 SYDVKM, per germline. V shed 10 bases and J shed 7 bases, with 26 bases lying between them. The CDR3 is made up of 16 amino acids. CDR3 region: CAINEEIGVSLNEQFF. CDR3 nucleotide sequence: TGTGCCATCAACGAAGAAATAGGGGTCAGCTTGAATGAGCAGTTCTTC.

J is TRBJ1-4 and V is TRBV5-6; D gene uncertain. V was cut by 4 bases and J by 1 base, with 8 bases left in between. The CDR3 extends over 14 amino acids. CDR1 is SGHDT, CDR2 YYEEEE, per germline. The CDR3 is CASSRERTNEKLFF. In DNA, the CDR3 is TGTGCCAGCAGCCGAGAGCGAACTAATGAAAAACTGTTTTTT.

The chain employs TRBV5-1 and TRBJ2-1; 14 bases line up with TRBD2. Germline CDR1 SGHRS, CDR2 YFSETQ. The V and J ends lost 4 bases and 10 bases, in that order; junction bases with no gene match: 4. CDR3 length equals 14 residues. The CDR3 sequence: CASSPGTSGGEQFF. CDR3 nucleotide sequence: TGCGCCAGCAGCCCAGGGACTAGCGGGGGAGAGCAGTTCTTC.

The CDR3 DNA sequence: TGTGCCAGCTCACCACAGTATAATCAGCCCCAGCATTTT. Translating it yields CASSPQYNQPQHF. The chain has TRBV18 and TRBJ1-5, with D hard to call. Trimming left V 1 base short and J 4 bases short, with 5 bases between. Germline V gives CDR1 KGHSH, CDR2 LQKENI. This CDR3 is built from 13 residues. The full variable domain, its missing parts supplied by reference TRBV18 and TRBJ1-5, is NAGVMQNPRHLVRRRGQEARLRCSPMKGHSHVYWYRQLPEEGLKFMVYLQKENIIDESGMPKERFSAEFPKEGPSILRIQQVVRGDSAAYFCASSPQYNQPQHFGDGTRLSIL.

The V call is TRBV19, the J call TRBJ2-7; tentatively, D is TRBD2 (7 bases). V was clipped by 11 bases and J by 6 bases, with 26 bases between them. This CDR3 comprises 15 residues. The germline CDR1 and CDR2 sequences are LNHDA and SQIVND (reference sequence). In DNA, the CDR3 is TGTGCCGCGGCCCGGGGGGCGATCCCCGTCGGCGAGCAGTACTTC. Translating it yields CAAARGAIPVGEQYF. The full variable domain, with the rest looked up from reference TRBV19 and TRBJ2-7, is DGGITQSPKYLFRKEGQNVTLSCEQNLNHDAMYWYRQDPGQGLRLIYYSQIVNDFQKGDIAEGYSVSREKKESFPLTVTSAQKNPTAFYLCAAARGAIPVGEQYFGPGTRLTVT.

The CDR3 spells CASSGTGELFF. CDR3 coding DNA: TGTGCCAGTAGTGGGACAGGGGAGCTGTTTTTT. The chain links TRBV19 to TRBJ1-4; maybe TRBD1 (6 bases). The end of the DNA fits TRBJ2-2 better, so the J call may be wrong. The CDR3 consists of 11 residues. Germline CDR1 and CDR2: LNHDA and SQIVND (reference sequence).